Listed below are T cell receptor beta chains from one sample, sequenced in a study of blood T cell repertoires in COVID-19. Repertoires were generated with immunoSEQ multiplex PCR, while TCRdb's copy carries only in-frame clones and drops some. The sample contains some 39,000 clones, more than 80% of which appear only once. Sequencing was performed on peripheral blood. The receptors come from a man aged 55 to 69 with acute or convalescent COVID-19. Each CDR3 is given with its conserved first and last residue. A D gene is named only where the DNA matches it firmly. Size is omitted from some rows. Given values are once, few, many or a class for expanded clones.

CDR3 length,V gene,clone size,J gene,D gene,CDR3 DNA,CDR3 protein
14,TRBV2,-,TRBJ2-7,TRBD1,TGTGCCAGCAGGTTGACAGGGGGCAAAAACGAGCAGTACTTC,CASRLTGGKNEQYF
15,TRBV6-5,-,TRBJ1-1,-,TGTGCCAGCAGTTCGAGGGTCAGCGAGAACACTGAAGCTTTCTTT,CASSSRVSENTEAFF
15,TRBV7-9,-,TRBJ2-3,-,TGTGCCAGCAGCTTAGGGGGCTTGGGCACAGATACGCAGTATTTT,CASSLGGLGTDTQYF
16,TRBV6-5,-,TRBJ1-2,-,TGTGCCAGCAGTTACTCAGTCATACAGGGTAACTATGGCTACACCTTC,CASSYSVIQGNYGYTF
15,TRBV4-1,-,TRBJ2-1,-,TGCGCCAGCAGCCGAGTCCTGTCCATGAAAAATGAGCAGTTCTTC,CASSRVLSMKNEQFF
14,TRBV3-1/TRBV3-2,-,TRBJ2-1,-,TGTGCCAGCAGCCACGGTACTAGGTTCAATGAGCAGTTCTTC,CASSHGTRFNEQFF
17,TRBV19,-,TRBJ1-5,-,TGTGCCAGTAGTACGCTCAACAGAGAGAATAGCAATCAGCCCCAGCATTTT,CASSTLNRENSNQPQHF
15,TRBV19,-,TRBJ2-7,TRBD1,TGTGCCAGTAGTACGACAGGGGTGGAAGGCTACGAGCAGTACTTC,CASSTTGVEGYEQYF
12,TRBV6-2/TRBV6-3,few,TRBJ1-5,-,TGTGCCAGCAGTTACTTAATGGAGTCCCAGCATTTT,CASSYLMESQHF
15,TRBV27,-,TRBJ2-7,TRBD2,TGTGCCAGCAGTTTCAGCGGGACTGGGGTCTACGAGCAGTACTTC,CASSFSGTGVYEQYF
15,TRBV5-5,-,TRBJ2-5,-,TGTGCCAGCAGCGTACCTACGGGGGGCATTGAGACCCAGTACTTC,CASSVPTGGIETQYF
19,TRBV3-1/TRBV3-2,-,TRBJ2-1,TRBD2,TGTGCCAGCAGATCCTGGGGCGGGGGGCCTTTTAGCTCCTACAATGAGCAGTTCTTC,CASRSWGGGPFSSYNEQFF